The present T cell receptor (beta chain) was sequenced within a study of blood T cell repertoires in COVID-19. Original processing methods: For nucleated cells, counts were estimated from reference gene primer amplification. Method: immunoSEQ multiplex PCR; TCRdb's copy keeps in-frame clones and lacks some. V, J and clone size are those of that table, while D and trimming were read from the DNA. In the table there are about 350,000 clones, about nine tenths of which are singletons. The J segment lost 2 bases and the V segment lost 0 bases, leaving 14 bases of the junction unmatched. Germline CDR1 is GTSNPN and CDR2 is SVGIG (reference sequence). This CDR3 spans 20 amino acids. Membership in each cohort depended on participant-reported clinical history.

This chain connects TRBV30 to TRBJ2-2; 11 nucleotides align to TRBD2. The clonotype comes from a woman in her thirties who had been exposed to COVID-19. Source material: PBMCs or T cells enriched from blood (not recorded which). In DNA form, the CDR3 reads TGTGCCTGGAGTGTATGGGTGCGCGGTAGCGGGAGGGCCAACACCGGGGAGCTGTTTTTT. This gives the protein CAWSVWVRGSGRANTGELFF.